The 24 T cell receptor beta chains below were found in one sample sequenced in a study of cytomegalovirus exposure and HLA in healthy donors. The PCR used 60 Vbeta and 13 Jbeta primers. Assay: immunoSEQ multiplex PCR; the TCRdb copy retains only in-frame clones and omits some. Of about 130,000 clones listed, approximately 60% were seen once; the top ten hold around 1.6%. The sequenced sample consisted of PBMCs. The source is a human donor in good health.

The chain joins TRBV28 to TRBJ2-7; 8 bases align to TRBD2. CDR1 and CDR2 from the germline V gene are MDHEN and SYDVKM. J lost 6 bases, V lost 3 bases, and 4 bases had no gene match. This CDR3 has 13 residues. CDR3 residues: CASSFRGRTEQYF. DNA for the CDR3: TGTGCCAGCAGTTTTCGCGGGAGGACCGAGCAGTACTTC.

This chain links TRBV28 with TRBJ2-1; 7 positions agree with TRBD2. Germline V gene lookup returns CDR1 MDHEN and CDR2 SYDVKM. The J segment lost 9 bases and the V segment lost 2 bases, leaving 10 bases of the junction unmatched. CDR3 length: 15 amino acids. CDR3 sequence (DNA): TGTGCCAGCAGTTTAAATTGGTTGTCTAGCGGTGAGCAGTTCTTC. Translation gives CASSLNWLSSGEQFF.

V usage is TRBV10-3 and J usage is TRBJ2-2; 9 bases match TRBD2. CDR3 length: 17 amino acids. The V and J ends lost 4 bases and 4 bases, in that order; junction bases with no gene match: 10. Per the germline V gene, CDR1 is ENHRY and CDR2 is SYGVKD. The CDR3 nucleotides read TGTGCCATCAGTGCAACACCTAGCGGGAACCCCACCGGGGAGCTGTTTTTT. The encoded protein is CAISATPSGNPTGELFF.

The chain combines TRBV11-2 with TRBJ2-7; TRBD2 matches 13 bases. Germline values: CDR1 SGHAT, CDR2 FQNNGV. CDR3 length: 15 amino acids. V gave up 4 bases and J gave up 6 bases; unmatched junction bases: 6. Here the CDR3 reads CASSSTSGRYFEQYF. The CDR3 DNA reads TGTGCCAGCAGCTCGACTAGCGGGAGGTATTTCGAGCAGTACTTC.

Turning to this clone: One end of the junction is discordant with germline, which a read error may explain. V usage is TRBV2 and J usage is TRBJ2-7, with 8 bases fitting TRBD1. Germline CDR1 is SNHLY and CDR2 is FYNNEI. This CDR3 comprises 13 residues. The CDR3: CAGSMKASGGADF. As DNA, the CDR3 is TGTGCCGGCAGTATGAAAGCATCAGGGGGCGCGGACTTC.

The gene calls are TRBV14 and TRBJ2-7; unclear D gene. The CDR3 contains 13 residues. Germline values: CDR1 SGHDN, CDR2 FVKESK. Trimming shortened V by 2 bases and J by 6 bases, and 11 bases separated the two germline ends. CDR3 protein: CASSQTPSGEQYF. CDR3 DNA sequence: TGTGCCAGCAGCCAAACACCCTCAGGCGAGCAGTACTTC.

This clone came up a few times. This rearrangement joins TRBV29-1 to TRBJ2-1; D possibly corresponds to TRBD2 (6 bases). The ends were cut back, 5 bases at V and 0 bases at J, with 8 bases in the middle. The CDR3 is 13 residues long. Per germline, CDR1 SQVTM and CDR2 ANQGSEA. Written as DNA, the CDR3 is TGCAGCGTTCCTAGCGACTCCTACAATGAGCAGTTCTTC. Translating gives CSVPSDSYNEQFF.

CDR3 coding DNA: TGTGCCAGCAGTTTATCGGGCCCCTTGACTAGCGGGAGATTTGCCTACGAGCAGTACTTC. Translation: CASSLSGPLTSGRFAYEQYF. V is TRBV27 and J is TRBJ2-7, with 12 bases that match TRBD2. The length of the CDR3 is 20 residues. Per germline, CDR1 MNHEY and CDR2 SMNVEV (reference sequence). V lost 0 bases, J lost 2 bases, and 14 bases stayed unmatched.

This clone was detected once. The CDR3 DNA reads TGTGCCAGCAGCGTAGGTAGCGGGAGGGTGAATGAGCAGTTCTTC. Protein: CASSVGSGRVNEQFF. The chain recombines TRBV9 with TRBJ2-1, with 11 bases lining up with TRBD2. CDR3 length: 15 amino acids. The germline CDR1 and CDR2 sequences are SGDLS and YYNGEE. After removal of 0 bases from V and 7 bases from J, the junction contained 3 bases not matched to a gene.

The chain employs TRBV28 and TRBJ1-1; 10 nucleotides agree with TRBD1. CDR1 MDHEN and CDR2 SYDVKM come from the germline V gene. The CDR3 has 15 amino acids. J gave up 5 bases and V 4 bases, and 7 bases lay outside the gene matches. The CDR3 spells CASSSPGQGLTEAFF. The CDR3 DNA reads TGTGCCAGCAGTTCCCCGGGACAGGGGTTGACTGAAGCTTTCTTT.

The V and J genes are TRBV28 and TRBJ1-5; 10 bases agree with TRBD1. Germline-derived CDR1 and CDR2 are MDHEN and SYDVKM. The CDR3 spans 18 residues. Germline trimming cut 5 bases from V and 0 bases from J; bases unmatched to any gene: 10. The CDR3 loop is CASSPRTGGKDSNQPQHF. CDR3 coding DNA: TGTGCCAGCAGTCCCAGGACAGGGGGGAAGGATAGCAATCAGCCCCAGCATTTT.

V usage is TRBV19 and J usage is TRBJ2-2, with 9 positions matching TRBD1. Germline V gives CDR1 LNHDA, CDR2 SQIVND (reference sequence). V lost 6 bases and J lost 6; bases outside the gene matches: 8. CDR3 size: 15 residues. DNA for the CDR3: TGTGCCAGTAGGATGGACAGGGGTTTCGCCGGGGAGCTGTTTTTT. It encodes CASRMDRGFAGELFF.

This rearrangement joins TRBV7-2 to TRBJ2-1, with D possibly TRBD2 on 5 matching bases. Germline CDR1 SGHTA, CDR2 FQGNSA. The ends were cut back, 1 base at V and 4 bases at J, with 8 bases in the middle. There are 14 residues in the CDR3. CDR3 bases: TGTGCCAGCAGCTTAGAGGGAGTGTACAATGAGCAGTTCTTC. The encoded protein is CASSLEGVYNEQFF.

The table lists this clone with a few counts. This chain's CDR3 is CASKGRLSANEKLFF. The CDR3 nucleotides are TGTGCCAGCAAAGGCAGACTCTCAGCTAATGAAAAACTGTTTTTT. The rearrangement joins TRBV2 to TRBJ1-4, with D unresolved. Germline V gene sequence: CDR1 SNHLY, CDR2 FYNNEI. The CDR3 runs 15 residues. The ends were cut back, 7 bases at V and 3 bases at J, with 15 bases in the middle.

The chain carries TRBV19 and TRBJ2-1; no firm D call. The CDR3 spans 16 residues. With 5 bases removed from V and 9 bases from J, the gap between germline ends came to 23 bases. CDR1 is LNHDA and CDR2 is SQIVND in the germline V gene (reference sequence). CDR3 DNA: TGTGCCAGTAGTCACTTCTCGACCGTGGGCATGGGTGAGCAGTTCTTC. Translated, it gives CASSHFSTVGMGEQFF. Complete variable domain (other parts from reference TRBV19 and TRBJ2-1): DGGITQSPKYLFRKEGQNVTLSCEQNLNHDAMYWYRQDPGQGLRLIYYSQIVNDFQKGDIAEGYSVSREKKESFPLTVTSAQKNPTAFYLCASSHFSTVGMGEQFFGPGTRLTVL.

The gene calls are TRBV15 and TRBJ1-4; 7 bases align to TRBD1. This CDR3 has 19 amino acids. V lost 0 bases to trimming and J lost 1 base; unmatched junction nucleotides: 11. Germline V gene sequence: CDR1 LNHNV, CDR2 YYDKDF (reference sequence). In DNA form, the CDR3 reads TGTGCCACCAGCAGAGACTCGGGACAGACCCTTTTAACTAATGAAAAACTGTTTTTT. This sequence encodes CATSRDSGQTLLTNEKLFF.

This clone was picked up a small number of times. The CDR3 nucleotides read TGTGCCAGCAATCCGACGGTTAGCTCGTTTGGCGAGCAGTACTTC. Its protein product is CASNPTVSSFGEQYF. The chain joins TRBV28 to TRBJ2-7, with D unclear. Germline values: CDR1 MDHEN, CDR2 SYDVKM. The CDR3 covers 15 residues. Trimming removed 7 bases from V and 6 bases from J, with 22 bases in between.

The rearrangement uses TRBV25-1 and TRBJ2-1; 9 bases fit TRBD2. CDR1 and CDR2 from the germline V gene are MGHDK and SYGVNS. V lost 2 bases to trimming and J lost 15 bases; unmatched junction nucleotides: 8. There are 13 residues in the CDR3. CDR3 protein: CASSERTGLALFF. The CDR3 nucleotides are TGTGCCAGCAGTGAACGAACGGGACTAGCACTGTTCTTC.

The CDR3 region is CASSQDHLAGVAGELFF. The CDR3 region has the DNA TGCGCCAGCAGCCAAGATCACCTAGCGGGAGTCGCCGGGGAGCTGTTTTTT. The rearrangement joins TRBV4-1 to TRBJ2-2; TRBD2 aligns across 10 bases. This CDR3 is 17 amino acids long. CDR1 and CDR2 from the germline V gene are MGHRA and YSYEKL. V shed 0 bases, J shed 6 bases, and the junction held 7 bases outside the gene matches.

This chain joins TRBV7-9 and TRBJ2-1; 7 positions match TRBD2. From germline, CDR1 is SEHNR and CDR2 FQNEAQ (reference sequence). Trimming at V came to 5 bases and at J to 7 bases, leaving 11 bases not matched to a gene. The CDR3 is 15 residues long. The CDR3 is CASSLREAYGNEQFF. In nucleotides, the CDR3 is TGTGCCAGCAGCCTTCGGGAGGCCTATGGGAATGAGCAGTTCTTC.

The rearrangement uses TRBV10-3 and TRBJ2-7, with TRBD1 matching over 10 bases. V gave up 5 bases and J gave up 4 bases; unmatched junction bases: 5. Germline V gives CDR1 ENHRY, CDR2 SYGVKD. This CDR3 is 14 amino acids long. CDR3 nucleotide sequence: TGTGCCATCAGTTCGGACAGGGGGAGTTACGAGCAGTACTTC. It is translated as CAISSDRGSYEQYF.

CDR3 nucleotides: TGTGCCAGCAGCTTGGGCCGGGGACTAGCCGCGGGGGATACGCAGTATTTT. Encoded protein: CASSLGRGLAAGDTQYF. This sequence joins TRBV7-2 and TRBJ2-3; 9 bases align to TRBD2. CDR3 size: 17 residues. J gave up 6 bases and V 3 bases, and 13 bases lay outside the gene matches. Germline-derived CDR1 and CDR2 are SGHTA and FQGNSA.

The rearrangement uses TRBV28 and TRBJ1-5, with D maybe TRBD1 (6 bases). Germline V gene sequence: CDR1 MDHEN, CDR2 SYDVKM. Trimming removed 6 bases at V and 2 bases at J, with 14 bases between. The length of the CDR3 is 15 residues. The CDR3: CASRAGGAGNQPQHF. As DNA, the CDR3 is TGTGCCAGCAGGGCGGGGGGCGCGGGCAATCAGCCCCAGCATTTT.

The chain couples TRBV6-6 to TRBJ1-2, with D perhaps TRBD1 (6 bases). Germline V gene sequence: CDR1 MNHNY, CDR2 SVGAGI (reference sequence). This CDR3 has 12 residues. Trimming took off 8 bases at V and 2 bases at J, with 9 bases between the two ends. CDR3 in DNA: TGTGCCAGCTCTACAGGGAACTATGGCTACACCTTC. Its translation is CASSTGNYGYTF.